A single T cell receptor beta chain is shown here with its context. Its matching antigen is unknown. Assay used: immunoSEQ multiplex PCR; TCRdb lists only in-frame clones, some missing. The table lists more than 95,000 clones, 84% of them singletons. The data originate from a study of identifying expanded T cells in peripheral blood. Whole-study findings and limits: Over approximately two and four weeks, about 15 and 18 clones changed, versus roughly 1.1 between replicates.

V dropped 4 bases and J dropped 3 bases, with 8 bases sitting between them. CDR3 length equals 13 residues. The germline CDR1 and CDR2 sequences are SGHTA and FQGNSA. The TCR sequence derives from a person aged 18 to 75 in good health. The sample comprised blood. The V and J genes are TRBV7-2 and TRBJ2-3; D is uncertain. CDR3 DNA sequence: TGTGCCAGCAGCTCAACATATACAGATACGCAGTATTTT. As protein: CASSSTYTDTQYF.